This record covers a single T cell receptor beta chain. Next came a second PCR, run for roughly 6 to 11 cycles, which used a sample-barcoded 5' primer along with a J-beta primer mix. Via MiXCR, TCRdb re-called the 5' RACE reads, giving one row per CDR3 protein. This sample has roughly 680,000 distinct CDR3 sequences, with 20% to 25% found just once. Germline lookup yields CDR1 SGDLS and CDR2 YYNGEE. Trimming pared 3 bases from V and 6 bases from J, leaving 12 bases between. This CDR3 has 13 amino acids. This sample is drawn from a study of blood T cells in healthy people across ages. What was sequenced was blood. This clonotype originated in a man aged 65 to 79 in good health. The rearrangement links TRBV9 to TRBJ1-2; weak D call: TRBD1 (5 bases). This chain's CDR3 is CASSAGTADGYTF. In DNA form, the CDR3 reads TGTGCCAGCAGCGCCGGGACCGCTGATGGCTACACCTTC.